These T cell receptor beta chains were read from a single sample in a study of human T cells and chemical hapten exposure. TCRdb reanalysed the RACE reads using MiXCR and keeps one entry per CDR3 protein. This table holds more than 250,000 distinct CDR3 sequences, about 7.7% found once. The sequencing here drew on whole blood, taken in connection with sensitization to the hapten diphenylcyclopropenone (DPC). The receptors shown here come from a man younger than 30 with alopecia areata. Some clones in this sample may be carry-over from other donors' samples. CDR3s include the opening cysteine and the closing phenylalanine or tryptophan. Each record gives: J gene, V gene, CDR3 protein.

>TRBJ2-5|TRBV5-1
CASSSGQARMEETQYF
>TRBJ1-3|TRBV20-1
CSANSDSSGNTIYF
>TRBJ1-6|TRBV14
CASSQDFGVGNSPLHF
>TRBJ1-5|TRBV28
CASSLLGLSNQPQHF
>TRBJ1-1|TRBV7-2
CASSRDRGRTEAFF
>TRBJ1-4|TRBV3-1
CASSPQGMREKLFF
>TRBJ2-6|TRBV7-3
CASSLAGSSGANVLTF
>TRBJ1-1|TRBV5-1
CASSLGYRDMNTEAFF
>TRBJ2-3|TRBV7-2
CASSLSGTRGDTQYF
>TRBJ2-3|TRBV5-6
CASSLVPGRTDTQYF
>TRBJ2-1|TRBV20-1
CSASGGTYNEQFF
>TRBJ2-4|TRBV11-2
CASSLIGRGKNIQYF
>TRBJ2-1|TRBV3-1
CASSGSAGTSYNEQFF
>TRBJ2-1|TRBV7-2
CASSLSSASYNEQFF
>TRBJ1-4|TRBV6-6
CASRLQGAGYEKLFF
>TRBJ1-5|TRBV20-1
CSANPPGTGGQPQHF
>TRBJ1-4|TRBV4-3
CASSQDIGASTNEKLFF
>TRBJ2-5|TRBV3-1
CASSQGGTVNPETQYF
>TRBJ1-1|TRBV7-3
CASSPRFTEAFF
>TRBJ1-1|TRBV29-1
CSGGETEAFF
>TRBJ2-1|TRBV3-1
CASSQDTGIGVYNEQFF
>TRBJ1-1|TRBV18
CASSPRIREVNTEAFF
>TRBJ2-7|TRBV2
CASSAHWTASYEQYF
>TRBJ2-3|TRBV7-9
CASSLSPSTDTQYF
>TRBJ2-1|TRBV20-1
CSARQLGHPGGEQFF
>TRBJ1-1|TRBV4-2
CASSQDAGLEAFF
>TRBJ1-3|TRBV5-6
CASSFTSRGNTIYF
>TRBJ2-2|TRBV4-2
CASSQDPGGYSGELFF
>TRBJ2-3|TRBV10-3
CATRDRVGTDTQYF
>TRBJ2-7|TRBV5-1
CASSLAVGEQYF
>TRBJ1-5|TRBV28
CASSLRSIQPQHF
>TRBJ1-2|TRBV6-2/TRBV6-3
CASSYSFDRADYGYTF